The 18 T cell receptor beta chains below come from one sample, sequenced in a study of CD8 T cells in ankylosing spondylitis. Study findings and constraints: One TCR beta motif, made up of eight or nine highly homologous variants, appeared characteristic of ankylosing spondylitis blood.

These receptors' antigens are unknown. TCRdb re-analysed the 5' RACE reads in MiXCR, keeping a single row per CDR3 protein. The table records some 200,000 distinct CDR3 sequences, around 6.6% of them present only once. Sequenced sample: blood, either unsorted or a sorted T cell fraction (not recorded which). These receptors all stem from a male donor with ankylosing spondylitis.

This clonotype was picked up many times. This chain links TRBV27 with TRBJ2-1; D possibly corresponds to TRBD2 (6 bases). Trimming removed 6 bases from V and 5 bases from J, with 14 bases in between. Germline V gene sequence: CDR1 MNHEY, CDR2 SMNVEV (reference sequence). This CDR3 has 14 amino acids. This CDR3 is CASRSGGVNNEQFF. The CDR3 DNA follows: TGTGCCAGCAGGTCTGGCGGGGTCAACAATGAGCAGTTCTTC.

This clonotype was detected ten times or more. This chain uses TRBV10-3 with TRBJ2-1; 7 bases fit TRBD2. This CDR3 has 13 amino acids. The J segment lost 8 bases and the V segment lost 7 bases, leaving 8 bases of the junction unmatched. The germline V gene encodes CDR1 ENHRY and CDR2 SYGVKD. The CDR3 here is CAITRGVRDEQFF. Here the CDR3 DNA reads TGTGCCATCACTCGGGGGGTTAGGGATGAGCAGTTCTTC.

This clonotype was counted ten times or more. The V call is TRBV4-1, the J call TRBJ1-6, with TRBD1 as a possible D gene (6 bases). Germline V lookup: CDR1 MGHRA, CDR2 YSYEKL. V lost 1 base to trimming and J lost 8 bases, with 9 bases between them. There are 14 residues in the CDR3. The CDR3 sequence is CASSQGQGYSPLHF. The CDR3 DNA reads as TGCGCCAGCAGCCAAGGGCAGGGGTATTCACCCCTCCACTTT.

This clonotype was recorded at least ten times. The chain recombines TRBV6-5 with TRBJ2-1, with 15 bases lining up with TRBD2. In germline, CDR1 is MNHEY, CDR2 SVGAGI. Germline trimming cut 2 bases from V and 7 bases from J; bases unmatched to any gene: 6. This CDR3 contains 17 residues. CDR3 sequence (DNA): TGTGCCAGCAGTTACGAAGGACTAGCGGGAGGGTTGAATGAGCAGTTCTTC. Translation: CASSYEGLAGGLNEQFF.

At least ten counts were recorded for this clonotype. CDR3 sequence: CASSLIGGGADTQYF. CDR3 nucleotides: TGTGCCAGCAGCTTAATAGGGGGGGGCGCAGATACGCAGTATTTT. This chain joins TRBV7-3 and TRBJ2-3, with TRBD2 as a possible D gene (7 bases). Germline lookup yields CDR1 SGHTA and CDR2 FQGTGA. The V end lost 1 base, the J end lost 4 bases, and 12 bases lay between the germline ends. The CDR3 extends over 15 amino acids.

This clonotype was seen more than once but under ten times. This sequence joins TRBV4-3 and TRBJ1-2; D is undetermined. With 1 base removed from V and 10 bases from J, the gap between germline ends came to 19 bases. CDR3 length equals 15 residues. Germline assignment: CDR1 LGHNA and CDR2 YSLEER. CDR3 coding DNA: TGCGCCAGCAGCCAAGTGTATAAGGAAGTCAATGACTACACCTTC. This sequence encodes CASSQVYKEVNDYTF.

This sequence joins TRBV6-1 and TRBJ1-2, with 7 positions matching TRBD1. The germline V gene encodes CDR1 MNHNS and CDR2 SASEGT. The CDR3 loop spans 13 amino acids. V lost 10 bases, J lost 3 bases, and 8 bases stayed unmatched. CDR3 residues: CAIATGVDYGYTF. CDR3 coding DNA: TGTGCCATCGCCACAGGGGTCGACTATGGCTACACCTTC.

This clonotype was observed many times. J is TRBJ1-2 and V is TRBV27; D is uncertain. In germline, CDR1 is MNHEY, CDR2 SMNVEV (reference sequence). V was clipped by 1 base and J by 7 bases, with 13 bases between them. The CDR3 has 14 amino acids. CDR3 residues: CASSLYDGWGGYTF. For the CDR3, the DNA is TGTGCCAGCAGTTTATATGACGGATGGGGTGGCTACACCTTC.

There are many counts of this clonotype. The genes are TRBV7-9 and TRBJ1-2; TRBD1 might be the D (6 bases). The CDR3 covers 14 residues. Per germline, CDR1 SEHNR and CDR2 FQNEAQ (reference sequence). Trimming pared 6 bases from V and 3 bases from J, leaving 14 bases between. CDR3 nucleotides: TGTGCCAGCAGAGACGGAGGGGGTTACTATGGCTACACCTTC. Translated, it gives CASRDGGGYYGYTF.

The chain recombines TRBV27 with TRBJ2-7, with 9 nucleotides matching TRBD1. Germline lookup yields CDR1 MNHEY and CDR2 SMNVEV (reference sequence). The V gene end was trimmed by 5 bases and the J gene end by 1 base; junction bases not matched to a gene: 9. The CDR3 contains 16 residues. Written as DNA, the CDR3 is TGTGCCAGCAGTCAGACCGGGACAGGGCGATCCTACGAGCAGTACTTC. It encodes CASSQTGTGRSYEQYF.

This clonotype occurred many times. The chain uses TRBV7-9 and TRBJ2-6; D unresolved. Germline V gives CDR1 SEHNR, CDR2 FQNEAQ (reference sequence). V shed 5 bases and J shed 1 base, with 12 bases lying between them. The CDR3 loop spans 16 amino acids. The CDR3 nucleotides read TGTGCCAGCAGCCTGTCGAGTGAATCTGGGGCCAACGTCCTGACTTTC. Protein sequence: CASSLSSESGANVLTF.

The chain combines TRBV28 with TRBJ2-7; D uncertain. V dropped 4 bases and J dropped 5 bases, with 15 bases sitting between them. The CDR3 is 14 amino acids. The V gene's germline CDR1 is MDHEN and CDR2 SYDVKM. CDR3 sequence (DNA): TGTGCCAGCAGTTCCCCCTTCCCCCGGGACGAGCAGTACTTC. Translating gives CASSSPFPRDEQYF.

The sample holds many counts of this clonotype. V is TRBV5-1 and J is TRBJ2-2; weak D call: TRBD2 (5 bases). The CDR3 is made up of 16 amino acids. V lost 4 bases to trimming and J lost 4 bases, with 17 bases between them. Germline CDR1 is SGHRS and CDR2 is YFSETQ. The CDR3 loop is CASSPRGEIITGELFF. CDR3 DNA: TGCGCCAGCAGCCCCCGTGGGGAGATAATCACCGGGGAGCTGTTTTTT.

This clonotype turned up a few times. J is TRBJ1-2 and V is TRBV29-1; 9 bases match TRBD1. The germline V gene encodes CDR1 SQVTM and CDR2 ANQGSEA. V shed 3 bases, J shed 4 bases, and the junction held 6 bases outside the gene matches. The CDR3 spans 14 residues. The CDR3 sequence is CSVDSGTGFYGYTF. The CDR3 DNA is TGCAGCGTTGATTCCGGGACAGGGTTCTATGGCTACACCTTC.

There are a few counts of this clonotype. This chain uses TRBV4-3 with TRBJ2-1; D perhaps matches TRBD1 (6 bases). CDR3 length: 18 residues. Germline-derived CDR1 and CDR2 are LGHNA and YSLEER. V gave up 1 base and J gave up 0 bases, with 16 bases separating them. CDR3 in amino acids: CASSQGSRGHPSYNEQFF. CDR3 coding DNA: TGCGCCAGCAGCCAAGGGAGCCGGGGACATCCCTCCTACAATGAGCAGTTCTTC.

This clonotype has a handful of counts. The chain has TRBV2 and TRBJ1-2, with TRBD1 matching over 7 bases. Germline-derived CDR1 and CDR2 are SNHLY and FYNNEI. CDR3 size: 16 residues. Unmatched junction bases numbered 7, after V lost 0 bases and J lost 3 bases. The CDR3 loop is CASSEAPGQNYYGYTF. DNA for the CDR3: TGTGCCAGCAGTGAAGCCCCGGGACAGAACTACTATGGCTACACCTTC.

This clonotype was detected only a few times. V is TRBV19 and J is TRBJ1-2; D not resolved. The V and J ends lost 7 bases and 2 bases respectively, with 17 bases between them. The length of the CDR3 is 15 residues. The germline gives CDR1 LNHDA, CDR2 SQIVND (reference sequence). Here the CDR3 DNA reads TGTGCCAGTAACCCCCGGGTTGACGGAAACTATGGCTACACCTTC. As protein: CASNPRVDGNYGYTF.

In its sample, this clonotype was seen a few times. The chain uses TRBV7-2 and TRBJ2-2; 12 positions match TRBD1. With V trimmed by 2 bases and J by 4 bases, 2 bases remained unmatched. Per the germline V gene, CDR1 is SGHTA and CDR2 is FQGNSA. CDR3 length: 16 amino acids. CDR3 loop: CASSLRDRGPTGELFF. The CDR3 DNA reads TGTGCCAGCAGCTTACGGGACAGGGGGCCCACCGGGGAGCTGTTTTTT.